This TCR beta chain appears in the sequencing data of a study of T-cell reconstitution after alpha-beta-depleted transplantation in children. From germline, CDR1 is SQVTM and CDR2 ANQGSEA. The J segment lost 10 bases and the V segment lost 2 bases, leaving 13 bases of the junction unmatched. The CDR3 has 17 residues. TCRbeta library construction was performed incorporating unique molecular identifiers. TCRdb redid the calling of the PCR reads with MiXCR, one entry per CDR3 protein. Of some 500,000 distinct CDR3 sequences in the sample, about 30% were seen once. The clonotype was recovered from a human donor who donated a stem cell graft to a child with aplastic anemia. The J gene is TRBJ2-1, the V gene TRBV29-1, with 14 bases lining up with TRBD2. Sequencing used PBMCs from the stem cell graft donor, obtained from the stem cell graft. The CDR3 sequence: CSVESSGSGLAGGEQFF. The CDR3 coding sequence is TGCAGCGTTGAATCCTCCGGTTCCGGACTAGCGGGGGGCGAGCAGTTCTTC.